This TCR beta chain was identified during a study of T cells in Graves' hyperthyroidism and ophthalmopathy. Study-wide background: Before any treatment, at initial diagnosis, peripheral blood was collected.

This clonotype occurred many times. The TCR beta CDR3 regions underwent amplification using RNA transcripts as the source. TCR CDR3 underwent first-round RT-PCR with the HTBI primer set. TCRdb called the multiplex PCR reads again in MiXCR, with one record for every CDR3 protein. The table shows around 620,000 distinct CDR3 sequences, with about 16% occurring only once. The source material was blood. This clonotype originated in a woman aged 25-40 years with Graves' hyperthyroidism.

The CDR3: CASSGQGWETQYF. CDR3 nucleotides: TGTGCCAGCAGCGGACAGGGATGGGAGACCCAGTACTTC. This rearrangement joins TRBV6-2 or TRBV6-3 to TRBJ2-5; 8 bases match TRBD1. The V segment lost 6 bases and the J segment 5 bases; nucleotides outside the gene matches: 5. Germline V lookup: CDR1 MNHEY, CDR2 SVGEGT. This CDR3 spans 13 amino acids.